This T cell receptor (beta chain) was captured by sequencing in a study of shared clonotypes between healthy human individuals (dated by TCRdb to 2020 to 2022). Context from the whole study: The cohort comprised a couple of women and a few men aged 18 to 49 years. To estimate repertoire size and how much clonotypes are shared between individuals, the study performed deep sequencing of blood TCR repertoires from five healthy adults. Each donor's leukapheresis produced roughly between roughly 0.85 and 10 billion PBMCs. For each donor, CD4 naive and CD4 memory were each given three plates, CD8 naive was given two plates, and CD8 memory was given one plate. To increase sequencing depth and limit assay-specific biases, different laboratories used diverse techniques to prepare libraries and sequence TCR repertoires.

Donors were healthy HIV-negative adults with no recently reported acute infections or vaccinations. All donors were Caucasian adults living in Nashville, Tennessee, USA. Magnetic negative selection was used to enrich CD4+ T cells, after which naive cells were positively selected on CD45RA and the negative fraction became the memory subset. Blood was collected by leukapheresis, and PBMCs were isolated by Ficoll-Histopaque density gradient centrifugation and then cryopreserved in liquid nitrogen vapor phase. Analytical flow cytometry was used to check the purity and quantity of each magnetically sorted T cell population. Each sorted fraction had its genomic DNA isolated and then quantified by UV absorbance on a Nanodrop 2000c. This clone was detected ten times or more. The antigen it recognizes is unknown. Nothing much larger sits one base from this clone, and base qualities are not available. TCR CDR3 regions were amplified from genomic DNA by multiplex PCR using the deep immunoSEQ assay. For each cell subset, the extracted genomic DNA was distributed evenly across all wells of several immunoSEQ 96-well plates, and each plate served as one replicate. For sorted subsets, about 200 ng genomic DNA, equal to 30,000 or so T cell genomes, was loaded into each replicate PCR. Purified libraries were measured with a Qubit 3.0 fluorometer, size-checked on a Bioanalyzer 2100, and measured again with the KAPA Library Quantification kit. Every immunoSEQ 96-well plate was sequenced on a dedicated single-read 150-cycle Illumina NextSeq 550 flow cell. Per the source publication's procedure: Because only junctional sequences without quality scores were contained in the immunoSEQ output, filtering matching that applied to full-length reads could not be performed. Sequences were annotated with PyIR, a Python wrapper for IgBLAST v1.9, using IMGT germline references to assign V/J genes and CDR3. Any read was removed if the V/J assignment was weak (E-value above 1e-6), the CDR3 was missing, or the read contained stop codons, out-of-frame junctions, or ambiguous translated residues. V3J clonotypes were defined as sequences sharing the same inferred V gene, J gene, and CDR3 amino acid sequence. To compute the percentage overlap between repertoires, the number of shared unique clonotypes was divided by the size of the smaller repertoire. RTK rarefaction, the Chao1 estimator, and Recon v2.1 estimates of unobserved clonotypes were used to assess repertoire richness. OLGA was used to compute generation probabilities for all TCRbeta clonotypes that the gDNA method yielded from four donors. The clones in this table, taken by TCRdb from immuneACCESS, are in-frame only. Not every clone is retained; where verified, under half of the shortfall comes from an unresolved V gene, and the cause of the rest is unknown. V, J and clone size are those of that table, while D and trimming were read from the DNA. The sample profile shows approximately 740,000 clones; around 67% of them were found once. Of the sample, 1.5% to 2% falls within the top ten clones.

From cysteine to phenylalanine, the CDR3 is 16 amino acids long. The sequence is cut down to CDR3 DNA, 48 bases in frame from base 1. The germline V gene specifies MGHRA as CDR1 and YSYEKL as CDR2. The V end gives up 1 base and the J end 2 bases, leaving 4 bases in the junction not matched to a gene. The paper as a whole reports these results and caveats: Compared with non-shared clonotypes, the clonotypes found in all four sorted-subset donors had higher generation probabilities. Rarefaction of sorted-subset datasets indicated incomplete sequencing despite the large sequencing depth. Pairwise subsampling led to the expectation that sequencing depth would affect the degree of clonotype sharing among donors. The small number of donors limited the genetic and exposure-history diversity represented. Sharing across a handful of donors was observed for about 4.8% of naive CD4, over 3% of naive CD8, over 2% of memory CD4, and about 0.39% of memory CD8 clonotypes. Larger estimated clonotype richness was generally found for naive subsets than for memory subsets. Sampling was limited to blood, and TCR repertoires in tissue likely differ from TCR repertoires in blood.

The source is a woman younger than 45 in good health. Input material: memory CD4+ T cells sorted from blood. The cell subset or site label of this sample denotes: CD45RA-negative fraction. This receptor chain uses TRBV4-1 and TRBJ1-3, with TRBD1 matching 8 junction bases. The DNA reads TGCGCCAGCAGCCAAGCCCAACAGGGGGCTGGAAACACCATATATTTT. This gives the protein CASSQAQQGAGNTIYF.